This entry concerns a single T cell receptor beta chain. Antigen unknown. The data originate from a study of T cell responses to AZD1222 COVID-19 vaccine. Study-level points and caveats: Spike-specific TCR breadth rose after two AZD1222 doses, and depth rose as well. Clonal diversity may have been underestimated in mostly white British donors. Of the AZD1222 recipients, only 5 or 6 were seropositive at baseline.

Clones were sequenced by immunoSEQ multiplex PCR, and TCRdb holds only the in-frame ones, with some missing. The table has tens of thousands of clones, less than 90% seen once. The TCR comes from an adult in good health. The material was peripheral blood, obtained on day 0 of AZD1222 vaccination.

CDR3 residues: CASSGSGGAKEQFF. CDR3 bases: TGTGCCAGCAGTGGGAGCGGGGGGGCAAAAGAGCAGTTCTTC. The chain has TRBV6-4 and TRBJ2-1; 10 positions match TRBD2. The germline V gene encodes CDR1 MRHNA and CDR2 SNTAGT. The V and J ends lost 4 bases and 10 bases, in that order; junction bases with no gene match: 7. The CDR3 sequence is 14 residues long.